This TCR beta chain emerged from a study of early T cells in non-severe SARS-CoV-2 infection. Study-wide background: Chains were unpaired, as sequencing was done on bulk RNA from unsorted whole blood. Findings of the study overall: Comparison of clonotypes with VDJdb favored anti-spike CD8 responses while missing private and CD4 specificities.

Germline values: CDR1 MDHEN, CDR2 SYDVKM. This CDR3 comprises 14 residues. V was pared by 6 bases and J by 7 bases, with 16 bases between. This clonotype showed up just a few times. Its target is unknown. Separate cDNA molecules each had unique molecular identifiers attached to them. One entry per CDR3 protein, called by TCRdb with MiXCR from the 5' RACE reads. Of about 33,000 distinct CDR3 sequences listed, less than 8.5% are singletons. The chain employs TRBV28 and TRBJ2-1; D perhaps matches TRBD2 (6 bases). The sample was whole blood. The sequence was collected from an adult who was a healthcare worker with PCR-confirmed SARS-CoV-2 infection or an uninfected control (not recorded which). CDR3 sequence reads: CASSLAYLVNEQFF. The CDR3 DNA is TGTGCCAGCAGCCTAGCGTATTTGGTGAATGAGCAGTTCTTC.